The 19 T cell receptor beta chains in this list originate from one sample, sequenced in a study of CD8 T cells in Susac syndrome. Reverse transcription of 0.5 to 1 ug RNA was performed with random hexamers. One entry per CDR3 protein, called by TCRdb with MiXCR from the immunoSEQ multiplex PCR reads. This table holds about 120,000 distinct CDR3 sequences, around 95% found once. The specimen was CD4+ T cells from PBMCs. These receptors came from a human donor in good health.

This chain connects TRBV28 to TRBJ2-4, with D tentatively TRBD1 (6 bases). Trimming pared 2 bases from V and 6 bases from J, leaving 11 bases between. The germline CDR1 and CDR2 sequences are MDHEN and SYDVKM. The CDR3 covers 14 residues. The CDR3 spells CASSLGQLINIQYF. Written as DNA, the CDR3 is TGTGCCAGCAGTTTAGGACAGCTCATAAACATTCAGTACTTC.

The rearrangement links TRBV7-8 to TRBJ2-3; D gene ambiguous. CDR1 is SGHVS, CDR2 FQNEAQ, per germline. The V end was cut by 2 bases, the J end by 3 bases, with 12 bases between. The CDR3 consists of 15 residues. CDR3 in amino acids: CASSLKAKVTDTQYF. In DNA, the CDR3 is TGTGCCAGCAGCTTAAAGGCCAAGGTGACAGATACGCAGTATTTT.

The J gene is TRBJ1-6, the V gene TRBV7-9; D is ambiguous. This CDR3 spans 12 amino acids. Trimming pared 1 base from V and 9 bases from J, leaving 4 bases between. Germline values: CDR1 SEHNR, CDR2 FQNEAQ (reference sequence). DNA of the CDR3: TGTGCCAGCAGCTTAGGAGGTTCACCCCTCCACTTT. Its protein is CASSLGGSPLHF.

This sequence joins TRBV18 and TRBJ2-1, with TRBD2 matching over 11 bases. The J segment lost 1 base and the V segment lost 2 bases, leaving 4 bases of the junction unmatched. In germline, CDR1 is KGHSH, CDR2 LQKENI. The CDR3 has 17 amino acids. As DNA, the CDR3 is TGTGCCAGCTCACCAAAGACTAGCGGGGTATCCTACAATGAGCAGTTCTTC. This sequence encodes CASSPKTSGVSYNEQFF.

This clonotype has just a few counts. For the CDR3, the DNA is TGTGCCAGCAGCCCCTCAATGAACACTGAAGCTTTCTTT. The encoded protein is CASSPSMNTEAFF. The chain employs TRBV6-5 and TRBJ1-1; D remains unclear. CDR1 and CDR2 from the germline V gene are MNHEY and SVGAGI. The V end was cut by 6 bases, the J end by 0 bases, with 8 bases between. The CDR3 totals 13 residues.

This clonotype was recorded only once. The chain carries TRBV5-1 and TRBJ2-1; possibly TRBD2 for D (6 bases). Germline values: CDR1 SGHRS, CDR2 YFSETQ. There are 16 residues in the CDR3. The V end lost 0 bases, the J end lost 8 bases, and 18 bases lay between the germline ends. The CDR3, as DNA: TGCGCCAGCAGCTTGGGACGGGACTCTGCTGGAGATGAGCAGTTCTTC. Translation: CASSLGRDSAGDEQFF.

The chain has TRBV29-1 and TRBJ2-2; 9 nucleotides match TRBD1. The CDR3 is made up of 13 amino acids. Germline V CDR1 and CDR2: SQVTM, ANQGSEA. Unmatched junction bases numbered 3, after V lost 4 bases and J lost 6 bases. In DNA form, the CDR3 reads TGCAGCGTTGGGGGGACAGGGCCCGGGGAGCTGTTTTTT. Translation gives CSVGGTGPGELFF.

V is TRBV6-2 or TRBV6-3 and J is TRBJ1-1; D is possibly TRBD1 (6 bases). The CDR3 consists of 15 residues. Germline CDR1 is MNHEY and CDR2 is SVGEGT. Trimming cost V 7 bases and J 1 base, with 16 bases left between them. CDR3 amino acids: CASMYHPQGNTEAFF. In DNA, the CDR3 is TGTGCCAGCATGTATCACCCACAGGGGAACACTGAAGCTTTCTTT.

This clonotype was observed once. V and J are TRBV28 and TRBJ2-1, with D hard to call. CDR1 is MDHEN, CDR2 SYDVKM, per germline. The CDR3 consists of 14 residues. Trimming left V 3 bases short and J 4 bases short, with 10 bases between. DNA for the CDR3: TGTGCCAGCAGTTTGGCACAGTTATACAATGAGCAGTTCTTC. Protein product: CASSLAQLYNEQFF.

The chain combines TRBV7-2 with TRBJ1-6; the match to TRBD1 covers 9 bases. Germline loops: CDR1 SGHTA, CDR2 FQGNSA. V dropped 5 bases and J dropped 10; count of bases not matched to a gene: 9. The CDR3 extends over 15 amino acids. CDR3 residues: CASSGSGTGHSPLHF. The DNA for the CDR3 is TGTGCCAGCAGCGGGTCCGGGACAGGGCACTCACCCCTCCACTTT.

V is TRBV28 and J is TRBJ1-2; D is ambiguous. The CDR3 contains 14 residues. V was cut by 2 bases and J by 5 bases, with 12 bases left in between. CDR1 and CDR2 (germline): MDHEN, SYDVKM. The CDR3 here is CASSLNRGSYGYTF. CDR3 sequence (DNA): TGTGCCAGCAGTTTAAACCGGGGATCATATGGCTACACCTTC.

V is TRBV20-1 and J is TRBJ2-5; no reliable D call. Trimming removed 4 bases at V and 4 bases at J, with 7 bases between. The CDR3 is 11 residues long. Germline V gene data show CDR1 as DFQATT and CDR2 as SNEGSKA (reference sequence). This CDR3 is CSATQRETQYF. The CDR3 DNA sequence: TGCAGTGCTACCCAAAGAGAGACCCAGTACTTC.

V gene TRBV12-3 or TRBV12-4 combines with J gene TRBJ1-6, with 9 bases that match TRBD1. The CDR3 runs to 15 residues. The J segment lost 7 bases and the V segment lost 1 base, leaving 2 bases of the junction unmatched. The CDR3 reads CASSLGGQGNSPLHF. CDR3 nucleotides: TGTGCCAGCAGTTTAGGGGGACAGGGAAATTCACCCCTCCACTTT.

The rearrangement links TRBV2 to TRBJ2-7; D remains ambiguous. V was pared by 2 bases and J by 3 bases, with 11 bases between. Germline-derived CDR1 and CDR2 are SNHLY and FYNNEI. The CDR3 loop spans 14 amino acids. CDR3 residues: CASSENSQGYEQYF. The CDR3 DNA sequence: TGTGCCAGCAGTGAAAACAGTCAAGGCTACGAGCAGTACTTC.

The chain joins TRBV6-1 to TRBJ2-7, with 12 nucleotides matching TRBD2. J lost 5 bases, V lost 5 bases, and 13 bases had no gene match. Germline CDR1 is MNHNS and CDR2 is SASEGT. The CDR3 has 17 amino acids. CDR3 DNA sequence: TGTGCCAGCAGTCCCTCCCGGGCTAGCGGGAGGGGGAACGAGCAGTACTTC. This gives the protein CASSPSRASGRGNEQYF.

This clonotype has more than one count but fewer than ten. The chain carries TRBV6-1 and TRBJ2-7; TRBD1 is a possible D gene (6 bases). CDR1 and CDR2 from the germline V gene are MNHNS and SASEGT. The V end was cut by 6 bases, the J end by 2 bases, with 17 bases between. The CDR3 has 15 residues. DNA of the CDR3: TGTGCCAGCAGCCCCCCAGGGGCTGTTCCCTACGAGCAGTACTTC. Amino acids: CASSPPGAVPYEQYF.

The J gene is TRBJ1-2, the V gene TRBV10-3, with D unclear. This CDR3 region has 12 residues. The V gene lost 3 bases and the J gene lost 6 bases, with 8 bases spanning the gap. From germline, CDR1 is ENHRY and CDR2 SYGVKD. This CDR3 reads CAISDLTDGYTF. The CDR3 DNA reads TGTGCCATCAGTGACCTAACCGATGGCTACACCTTC.

The rearrangement uses TRBV10-3 and TRBJ2-5, with 7 bases aligning to TRBD1. This CDR3 spans 14 amino acids. CDR1 is ENHRY, CDR2 SYGVKD, per germline. Trimming took 11 bases from V and 2 from J; bases not matched to a gene: 11. For the CDR3, the DNA is TGTGCCTCCTCGACAGGGCCTAGACAAGAGACCCAGTACTTC. Protein sequence: CASSTGPRQETQYF.

The rearrangement joins TRBV12-3 or TRBV12-4 to TRBJ2-2; 8 bases agree with TRBD1. This CDR3 comprises 16 residues. V was clipped by 5 bases and J by 5 bases; unmatched bases: 10. CDR3 nucleotide sequence: TGTGCCAGCAGTCGAACGGGGACAGGAGCTACCGGGGAGCTGTTTTTT. It translates to CASSRTGTGATGELFF.